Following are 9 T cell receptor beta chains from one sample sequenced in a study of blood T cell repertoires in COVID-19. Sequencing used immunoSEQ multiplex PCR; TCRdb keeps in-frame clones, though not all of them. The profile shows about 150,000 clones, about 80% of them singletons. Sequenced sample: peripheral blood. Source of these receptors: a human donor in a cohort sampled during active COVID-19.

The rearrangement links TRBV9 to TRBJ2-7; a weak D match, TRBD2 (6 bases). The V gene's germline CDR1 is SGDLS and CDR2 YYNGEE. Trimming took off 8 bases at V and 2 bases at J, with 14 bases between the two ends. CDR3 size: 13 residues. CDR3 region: CARPGTGTYEQYF. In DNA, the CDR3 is TGTGCCAGACCCGGGACTGGGACCTACGAGCAGTACTTC.

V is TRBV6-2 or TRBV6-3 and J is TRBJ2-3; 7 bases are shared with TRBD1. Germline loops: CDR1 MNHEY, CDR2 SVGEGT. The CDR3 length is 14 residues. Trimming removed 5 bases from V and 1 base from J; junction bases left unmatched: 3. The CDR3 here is CASSHDRGTDTQYF. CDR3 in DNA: TGTGCCAGCAGTCACGACAGGGGCACAGATACGCAGTATTTT.

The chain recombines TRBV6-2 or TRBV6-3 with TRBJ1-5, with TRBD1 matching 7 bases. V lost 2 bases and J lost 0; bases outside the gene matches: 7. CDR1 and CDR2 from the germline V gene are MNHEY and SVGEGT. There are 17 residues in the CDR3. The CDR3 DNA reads TGTGCCAGCAGTTACGTGATGGGGACAGATAGCAATCAGCCCCAGCATTTT. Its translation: CASSYVMGTDSNQPQHF.

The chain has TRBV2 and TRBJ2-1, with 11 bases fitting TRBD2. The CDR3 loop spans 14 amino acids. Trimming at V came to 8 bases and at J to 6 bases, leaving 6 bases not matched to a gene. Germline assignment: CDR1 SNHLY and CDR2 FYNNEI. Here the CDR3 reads CASGGLAGRNEQFF. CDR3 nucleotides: TGTGCCAGCGGTGGACTAGCGGGCCGCAATGAGCAGTTCTTC.

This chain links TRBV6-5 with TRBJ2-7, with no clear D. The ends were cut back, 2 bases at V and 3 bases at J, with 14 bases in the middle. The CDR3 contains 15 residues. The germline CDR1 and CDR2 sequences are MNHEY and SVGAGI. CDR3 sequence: CASSYDHSLIYEQYF. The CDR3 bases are TGTGCCAGCAGTTACGACCACAGCCTCATCTACGAGCAGTACTTC.

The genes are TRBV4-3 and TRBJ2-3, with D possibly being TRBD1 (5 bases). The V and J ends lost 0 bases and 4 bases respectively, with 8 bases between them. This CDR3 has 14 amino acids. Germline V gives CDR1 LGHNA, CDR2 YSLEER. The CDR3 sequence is CASSQDIGADTQYF. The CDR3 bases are TGCGCCAGCAGCCAAGATATAGGGGCAGATACGCAGTATTTT.

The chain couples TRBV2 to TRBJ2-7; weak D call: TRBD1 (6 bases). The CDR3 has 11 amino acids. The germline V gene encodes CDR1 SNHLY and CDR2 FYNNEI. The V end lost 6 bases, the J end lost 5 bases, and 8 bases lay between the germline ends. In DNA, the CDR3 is TGTGCCAGCAGGGGGGCTAACGAGCAGTACGTC. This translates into CASRGANEQYV.

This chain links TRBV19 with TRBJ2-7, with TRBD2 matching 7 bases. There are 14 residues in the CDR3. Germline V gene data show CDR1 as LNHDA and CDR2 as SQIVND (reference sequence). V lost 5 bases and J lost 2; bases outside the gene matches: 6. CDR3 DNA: TGTGCCAGTAGTCTACAGCGGGGTCCCTACGAGCAGTACTTC. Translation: CASSLQRGPYEQYF.

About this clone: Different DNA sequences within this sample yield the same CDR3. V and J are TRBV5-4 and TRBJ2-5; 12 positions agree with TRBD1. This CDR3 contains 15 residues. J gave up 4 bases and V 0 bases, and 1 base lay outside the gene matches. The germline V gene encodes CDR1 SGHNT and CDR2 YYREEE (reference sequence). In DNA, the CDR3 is TGTGCCAGCAGCTTGGGGGACAGGGGGCTAGAGACCCAGTACTTC. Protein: CASSLGDRGLETQYF.